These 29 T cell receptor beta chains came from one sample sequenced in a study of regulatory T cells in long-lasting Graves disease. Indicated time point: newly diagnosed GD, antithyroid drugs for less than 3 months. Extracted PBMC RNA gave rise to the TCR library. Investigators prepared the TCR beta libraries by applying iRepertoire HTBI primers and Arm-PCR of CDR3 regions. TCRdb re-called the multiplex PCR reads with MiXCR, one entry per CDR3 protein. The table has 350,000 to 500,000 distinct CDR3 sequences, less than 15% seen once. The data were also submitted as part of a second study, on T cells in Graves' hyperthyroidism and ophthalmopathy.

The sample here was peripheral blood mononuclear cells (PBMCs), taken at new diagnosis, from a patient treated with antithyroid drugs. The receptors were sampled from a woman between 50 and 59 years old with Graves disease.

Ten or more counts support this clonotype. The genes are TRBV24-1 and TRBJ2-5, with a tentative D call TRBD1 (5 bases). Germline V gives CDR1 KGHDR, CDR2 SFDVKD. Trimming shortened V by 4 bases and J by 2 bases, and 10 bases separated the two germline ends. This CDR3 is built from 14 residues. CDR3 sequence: CATSDTDRQETQYF. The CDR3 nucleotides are TGTGCCACCAGTGACACCGACAGACAAGAGACCCAGTACTTC.

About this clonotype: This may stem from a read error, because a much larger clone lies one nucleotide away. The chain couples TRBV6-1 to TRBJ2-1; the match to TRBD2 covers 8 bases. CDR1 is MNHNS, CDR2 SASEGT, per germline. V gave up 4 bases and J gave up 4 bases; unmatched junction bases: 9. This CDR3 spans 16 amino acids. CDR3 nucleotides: TGTGCCAGCAGTGGATGGTGTAGCGGGAATTACAATGAGCAGTTCTTC. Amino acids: CASSGWCSGNYNEQFF.

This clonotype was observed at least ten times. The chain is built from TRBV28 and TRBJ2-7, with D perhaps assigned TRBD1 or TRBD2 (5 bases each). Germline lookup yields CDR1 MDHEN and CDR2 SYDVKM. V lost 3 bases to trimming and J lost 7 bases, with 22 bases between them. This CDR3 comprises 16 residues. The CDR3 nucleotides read TGTGCCAGCAGTTTTTCAGGGCGAGGGCCGACGGAAGAGCAGTACTTC. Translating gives CASSFSGRGPTEEQYF.

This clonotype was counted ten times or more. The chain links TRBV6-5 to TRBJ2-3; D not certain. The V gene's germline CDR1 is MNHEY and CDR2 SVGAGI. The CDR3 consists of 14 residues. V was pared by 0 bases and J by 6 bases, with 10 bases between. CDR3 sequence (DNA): TGTGCCAGCAGTTACTCGACCGCGACGGATACGCAGTATTTT. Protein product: CASSYSTATDTQYF.

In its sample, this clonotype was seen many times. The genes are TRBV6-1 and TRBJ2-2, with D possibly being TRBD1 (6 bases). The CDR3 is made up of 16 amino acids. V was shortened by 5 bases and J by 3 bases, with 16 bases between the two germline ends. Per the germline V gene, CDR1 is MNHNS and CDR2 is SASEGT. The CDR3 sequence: CASSPQGFWHTGELFF. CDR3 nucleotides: TGTGCCAGCAGTCCACAGGGATTCTGGCACACCGGGGAGCTGTTTTTT.

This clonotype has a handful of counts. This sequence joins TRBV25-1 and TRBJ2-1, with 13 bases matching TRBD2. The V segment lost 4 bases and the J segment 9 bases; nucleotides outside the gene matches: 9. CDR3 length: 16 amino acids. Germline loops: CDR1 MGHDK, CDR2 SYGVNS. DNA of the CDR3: TGTGCCAGCAGTGCTCCGGGACTAGCGGGAATTAGTGAGCAGTTCTTC. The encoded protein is CASSAPGLAGISEQFF.

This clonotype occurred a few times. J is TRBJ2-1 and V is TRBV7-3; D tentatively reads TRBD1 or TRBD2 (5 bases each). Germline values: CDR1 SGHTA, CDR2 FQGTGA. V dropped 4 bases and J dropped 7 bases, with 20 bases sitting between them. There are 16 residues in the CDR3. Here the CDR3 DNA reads TGTGCCAGCAGCTCCCTTCCGGGACCCCGCGGGAATGAGCAGTTCTTC. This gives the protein CASSSLPGPRGNEQFF.

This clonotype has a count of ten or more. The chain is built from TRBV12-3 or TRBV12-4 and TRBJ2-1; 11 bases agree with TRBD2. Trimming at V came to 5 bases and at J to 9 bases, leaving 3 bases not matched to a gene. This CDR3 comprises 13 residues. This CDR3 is CASSAGLAAEQFF. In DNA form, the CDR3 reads TGTGCCAGCAGTGCGGGACTAGCGGCTGAGCAGTTCTTC.

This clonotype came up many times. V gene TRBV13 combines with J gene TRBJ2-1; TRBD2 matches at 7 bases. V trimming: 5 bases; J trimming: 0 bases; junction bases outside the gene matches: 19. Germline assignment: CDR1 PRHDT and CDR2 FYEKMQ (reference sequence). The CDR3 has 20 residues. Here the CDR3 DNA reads TGTGCCAGCAGCCCAAGCCGGGGAAGGGCGGGAGAGGGCTCCTACAATGAGCAGTTCTTC. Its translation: CASSPSRGRAGEGSYNEQFF.

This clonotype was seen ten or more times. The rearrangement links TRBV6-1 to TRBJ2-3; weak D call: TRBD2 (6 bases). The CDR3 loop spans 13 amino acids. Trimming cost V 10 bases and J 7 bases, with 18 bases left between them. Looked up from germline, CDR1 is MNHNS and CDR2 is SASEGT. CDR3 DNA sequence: TGTGCCACCAAAGGTGGGGCGGGGAATACGCAGTATTTT. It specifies CATKGGAGNTQYF.

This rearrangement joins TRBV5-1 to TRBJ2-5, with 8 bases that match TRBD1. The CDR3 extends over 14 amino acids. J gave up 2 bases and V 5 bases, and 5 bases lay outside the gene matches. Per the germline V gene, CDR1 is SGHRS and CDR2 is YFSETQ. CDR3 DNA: TGCGCCAGCAGTGTGGGGACAGGACAAGAGACCCAGTACTTC. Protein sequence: CASSVGTGQETQYF.

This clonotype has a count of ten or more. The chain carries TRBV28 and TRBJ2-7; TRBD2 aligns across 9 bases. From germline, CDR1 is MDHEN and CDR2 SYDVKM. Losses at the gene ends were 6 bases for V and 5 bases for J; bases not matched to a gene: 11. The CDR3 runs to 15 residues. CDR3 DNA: TGTGCCAGCAGAACCCATAGCGGGAGTGTAAACGAGCAGTACTTC. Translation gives CASRTHSGSVNEQYF.

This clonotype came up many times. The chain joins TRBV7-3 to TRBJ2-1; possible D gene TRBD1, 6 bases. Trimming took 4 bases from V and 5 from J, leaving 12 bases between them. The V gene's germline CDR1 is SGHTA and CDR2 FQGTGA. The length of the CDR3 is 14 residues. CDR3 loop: CASSWMGADNEQFF. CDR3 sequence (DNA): TGTGCCAGCAGCTGGATGGGGGCGGACAATGAGCAGTTCTTC.

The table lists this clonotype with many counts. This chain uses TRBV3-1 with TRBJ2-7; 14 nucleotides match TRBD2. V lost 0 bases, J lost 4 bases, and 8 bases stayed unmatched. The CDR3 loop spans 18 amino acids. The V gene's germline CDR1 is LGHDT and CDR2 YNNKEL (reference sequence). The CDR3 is CASSQDPSGLAGGYEQYF. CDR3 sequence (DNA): TGTGCCAGCAGCCAAGATCCCTCAGGACTAGCGGGAGGATACGAGCAGTACTTC.

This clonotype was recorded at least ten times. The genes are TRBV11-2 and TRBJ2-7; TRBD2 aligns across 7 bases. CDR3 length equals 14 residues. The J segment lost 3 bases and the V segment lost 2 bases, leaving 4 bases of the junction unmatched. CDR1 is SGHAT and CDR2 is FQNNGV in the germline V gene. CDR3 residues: CASSLRTSLYEQYF. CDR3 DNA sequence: TGTGCCAGCAGCTTAAGGACTAGTCTCTACGAGCAGTACTTC. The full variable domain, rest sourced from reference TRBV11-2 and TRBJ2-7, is EAGVAQSPRYKIIEKRQSVAFWCNPISGHATLYWYQQILGQGPKLLIQFQNNGVVDDSQLPKDRFSAERLKGVDSTLKIQPAKLEDSAVYLCASSLRTSLYEQYFGPGTRLTVT.

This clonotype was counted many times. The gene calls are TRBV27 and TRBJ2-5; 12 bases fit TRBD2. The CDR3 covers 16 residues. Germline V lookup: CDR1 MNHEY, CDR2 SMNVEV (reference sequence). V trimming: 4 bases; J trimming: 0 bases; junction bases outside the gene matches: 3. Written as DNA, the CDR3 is TGTGCCAGCAGTTCTGGACTAGCGGGGTACCAAGAGACCCAGTACTTC. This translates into CASSSGLAGYQETQYF.

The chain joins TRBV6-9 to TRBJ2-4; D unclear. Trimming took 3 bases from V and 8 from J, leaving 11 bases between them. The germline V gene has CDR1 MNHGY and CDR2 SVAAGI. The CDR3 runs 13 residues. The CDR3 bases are TGTGCCAGCAGTTACGCCCAGGCCGACATTCAGTACTTC. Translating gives CASSYAQADIQYF.

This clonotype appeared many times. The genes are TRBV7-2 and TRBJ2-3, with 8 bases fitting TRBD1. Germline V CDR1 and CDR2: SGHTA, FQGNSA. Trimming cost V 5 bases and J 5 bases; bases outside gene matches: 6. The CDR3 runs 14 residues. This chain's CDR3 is CASSRQGRVDTQYF. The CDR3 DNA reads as TGTGCCAGCAGCAGACAGGGGCGTGTAGATACGCAGTATTTT.

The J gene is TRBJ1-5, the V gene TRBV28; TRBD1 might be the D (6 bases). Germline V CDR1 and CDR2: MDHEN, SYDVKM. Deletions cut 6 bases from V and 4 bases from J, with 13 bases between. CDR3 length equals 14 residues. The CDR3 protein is CASRMDRLNQPQHF. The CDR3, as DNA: TGTGCCAGCAGAATGGACAGACTTAATCAGCCCCAGCATTTT.

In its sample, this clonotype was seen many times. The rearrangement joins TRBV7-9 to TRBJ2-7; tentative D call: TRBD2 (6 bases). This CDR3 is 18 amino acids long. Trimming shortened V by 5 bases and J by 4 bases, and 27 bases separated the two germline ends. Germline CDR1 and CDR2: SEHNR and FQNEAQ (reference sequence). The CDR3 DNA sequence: TGTGCCAGCAGCCCAAATCGGGAATTTCCACGTGGGACTTACGAGCAGTACTTC. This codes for CASSPNREFPRGTYEQYF.

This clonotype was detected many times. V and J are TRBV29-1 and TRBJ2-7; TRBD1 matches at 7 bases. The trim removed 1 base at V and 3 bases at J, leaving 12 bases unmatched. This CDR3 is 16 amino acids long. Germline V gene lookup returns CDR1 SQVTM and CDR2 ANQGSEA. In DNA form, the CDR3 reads TGCAGCGTTGAAGTTCCGACAGGGTTCTCACACTACGAGCAGTACTTC. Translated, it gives CSVEVPTGFSHYEQYF.

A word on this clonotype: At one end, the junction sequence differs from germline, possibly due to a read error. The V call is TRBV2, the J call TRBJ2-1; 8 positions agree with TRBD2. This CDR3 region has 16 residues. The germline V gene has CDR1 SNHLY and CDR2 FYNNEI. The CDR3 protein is CASSEVAGGRYNEQFF. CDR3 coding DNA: TGCGCCAGCAGCGAAGTCGCGGGAGGACGATACAATGAGCAGTTCTTC. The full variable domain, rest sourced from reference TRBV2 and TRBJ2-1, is EPEVTQTPSHQVTQMGQEVILRCVPISNHLYFYWYRQILGQKVEFLVSFYNNEISEKSEIFDDQFSVERPDGSNFTLKIRSTKLEDSAMYFCASSEVAGGRYNEQFFGPGTRLTVL.

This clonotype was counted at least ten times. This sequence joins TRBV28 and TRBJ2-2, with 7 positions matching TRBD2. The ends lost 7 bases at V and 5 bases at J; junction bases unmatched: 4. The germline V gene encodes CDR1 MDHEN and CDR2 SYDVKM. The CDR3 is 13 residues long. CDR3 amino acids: CASIPGGTGELFF. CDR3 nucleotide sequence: TGTGCCAGCATTCCGGGGGGTACCGGGGAGCTGTTTTTT. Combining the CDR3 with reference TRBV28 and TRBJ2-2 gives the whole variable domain DVKVTQSSRYLVKRTGEKVFLECVQDMDHENMFWYRQDPGLGLRLIYFSYDVKMKEKGDIPEGYSVSREKKERFSLILESASTNQTSMYLCASIPGGTGELFFGEGSRLTVL.

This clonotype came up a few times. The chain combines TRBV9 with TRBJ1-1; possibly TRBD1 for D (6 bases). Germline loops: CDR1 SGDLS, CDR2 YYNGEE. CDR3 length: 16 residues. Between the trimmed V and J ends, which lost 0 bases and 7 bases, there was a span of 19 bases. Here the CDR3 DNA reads TGTGCCAGCAGCGTAGAGAACAGGGTGGGGGTCGGTGAAGCTTTCTTT. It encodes CASSVENRVGVGEAFF.

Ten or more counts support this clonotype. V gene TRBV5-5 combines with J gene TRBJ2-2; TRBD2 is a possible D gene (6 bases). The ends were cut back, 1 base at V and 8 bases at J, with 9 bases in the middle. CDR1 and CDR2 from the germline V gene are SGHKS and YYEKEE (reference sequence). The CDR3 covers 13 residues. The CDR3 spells CASSLQEGGELFF. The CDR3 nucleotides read TGTGCCAGCAGCTTGCAGGAGGGTGGGGAGCTGTTTTTT.

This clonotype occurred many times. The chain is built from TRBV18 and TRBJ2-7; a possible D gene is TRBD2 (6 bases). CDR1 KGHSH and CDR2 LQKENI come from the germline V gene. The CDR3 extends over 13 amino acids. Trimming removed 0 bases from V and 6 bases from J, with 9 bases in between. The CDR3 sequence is CASSPPGDFEQYF. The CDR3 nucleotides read TGTGCCAGCTCACCACCGGGGGACTTCGAGCAGTACTTC.

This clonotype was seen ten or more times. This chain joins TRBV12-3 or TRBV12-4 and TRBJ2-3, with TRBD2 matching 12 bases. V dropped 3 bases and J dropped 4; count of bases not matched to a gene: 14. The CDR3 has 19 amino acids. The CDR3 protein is CASSLAYSGTSGLPDTQYF. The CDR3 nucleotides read TGTGCCAGCAGTTTGGCATACTCCGGGACTAGCGGGCTCCCAGATACGCAGTATTTT.

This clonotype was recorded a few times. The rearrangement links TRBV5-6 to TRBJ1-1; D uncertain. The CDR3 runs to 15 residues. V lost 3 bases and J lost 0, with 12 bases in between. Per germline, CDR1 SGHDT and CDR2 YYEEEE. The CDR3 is CASSYGRPVNTEAFF. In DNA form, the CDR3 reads TGTGCCAGCAGCTACGGCAGGCCGGTGAACACTGAAGCTTTCTTT. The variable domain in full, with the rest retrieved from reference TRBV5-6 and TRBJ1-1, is DAGVTQSPTHLIKTRGQQVTLRCSPKSGHDTVSWYQQALGQGPQFIFQYYEEEERQRGNFPDRFSGHQFPNYSSELNVNALLLGDSALYLCASSYGRPVNTEAFFGQGTRLTVV.

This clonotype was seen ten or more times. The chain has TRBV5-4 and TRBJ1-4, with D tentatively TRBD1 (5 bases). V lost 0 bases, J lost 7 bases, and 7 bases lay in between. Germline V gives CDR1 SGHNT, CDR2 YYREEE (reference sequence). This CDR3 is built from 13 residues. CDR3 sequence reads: CASSLGDGEKLFF. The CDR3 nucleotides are TGTGCCAGCAGCTTGGGGGACGGTGAAAAACTGTTTTTT.